Reported below is one TCR beta chain. The antigen is not known. These data come from a study of early T cells in non-severe SARS-CoV-2 infection. Whole-study findings and limits: Matching results from VDJdb favored anti-spike CD8 responses, leaving private and CD4 specificities undetected.

Per germline, CDR1 SGDLS and CDR2 YYNGEE. The CDR3 is 16 residues long. The trim removed 3 bases at V and 4 bases at J, leaving 8 bases unmatched. Researchers attached unique molecular identifiers to individual cDNA molecules. TCRdb called the 5' RACE reads again in MiXCR, with one record for every CDR3 protein. The sample has around 61,000 distinct CDR3 sequences, around 15% seen once. The sequence was collected from an adult who was a healthcare worker with PCR-confirmed SARS-CoV-2 infection or an uninfected control (not recorded which). V usage is TRBV9 and J usage is TRBJ2-5; 11 bases line up with TRBD2. Sequencing was performed on whole blood, taken at baseline. The CDR3: CASSAVAGGSGETQYF. The DNA of the CDR3 is TGTGCCAGCAGCGCCGTAGCGGGAGGGTCGGGAGAGACCCAGTACTTC.